This TCR beta chain came from a study of type 1 and type 2 diabetes patients. Background on the study: Donors were type 1 diabetes, type 2 diabetes, or nondiabetic controls. T cells were magnetically sorted from PBMCs as CD4+ or CD8+ subsets. Study-wide points: Some T1D-only expanded clones might appear in more T2D or control samples.

Comment on this clonotype: The target antigen is unknown.

Genomic DNA was the PCR template. The TCR beta CDR3 region was amplified using 30 forward and 13 reverse primers. One entry per CDR3 protein results from TCRdb running MiXCR on the multiplex PCR reads. The table shows fewer than 300,000 distinct CDR3 sequences, with around 47% occurring only once. This CDR3 is 16 amino acids long. Germline-derived CDR1 and CDR2 are MNHNY and SVGAGI (reference sequence). V shed 6 bases and J 4 bases; nucleotides not matched to a gene: 9. The sequence derives from a man between 18 and 29 years old with type 2 diabetes. The rearrangement uses TRBV6-6 and TRBJ2-3; TRBD2 matches 11 bases. The specimen was peripheral blood mononuclear cells (PBMCs). The CDR3 reads CASSTPSGRRADTQYF. In DNA form, the CDR3 reads TGTGCCAGCAGCACTCCTAGCGGGAGGCGGGCAGATACGCAGTATTTT.